A single sample gave rise to the 30 T cell receptor beta chains below, sequenced in a study of cytomegalovirus exposure and HLA in healthy donors. Primers for the PCR totalled 60 Vbeta and 13 Jbeta. The method was immunoSEQ multiplex PCR; TCRdb's version includes in-frame clones alone and lacks a portion of them. The sample shows around 72,000 clones, approximately 70% of them seen only once. The sample taken for sequencing was PBMCs. These receptors were obtained from a man aged 40-49 years in good health and CMV-seropositive.

The chain couples TRBV5-6 to TRBJ1-1; D gene uncertain. The CDR3 length is 12 residues. With 0 bases removed from V and 10 bases from J, the gap between germline ends came to 10 bases. Germline CDR1 is SGHDT and CDR2 is YYEEEE. CDR3 residues: CASSLGGLGAFF. CDR3 nucleotide sequence: TGTGCCAGCAGCTTGGGAGGGCTAGGAGCTTTCTTT.

This clone was picked up a small number of times. The chain has TRBV4-3 and TRBJ2-6; 8 positions match TRBD1. Germline V gives CDR1 LGHNA, CDR2 YSLEER. Trimming at V came to 5 bases and at J to 4 bases, leaving 10 bases not matched to a gene. The CDR3 extends over 17 amino acids. Here the CDR3 DNA reads TGCGCCAGCAGCTTAGAAACAGGGGGTACCGGGGCCAACGTCCTGACTTTC. Protein sequence: CASSLETGGTGANVLTF.

This clone was found a few times. The rearrangement uses TRBV4-3 and TRBJ2-1, with 9 bases aligning to TRBD1. Germline CDR1 is LGHNA and CDR2 is YSLEER. The CDR3 has 15 residues. Trimming removed 4 bases from V and 5 bases from J; junction bases left unmatched: 6. CDR3 in DNA: TGCGCCAGCAGCCGGGGACAGGGTAGAGACAATGAGCAGTTCTTC. Translating it yields CASSRGQGRDNEQFF.

This chain links TRBV9 with TRBJ1-2; D uncertain. CDR1 and CDR2 from the germline V gene are SGDLS and YYNGEE. The CDR3 has 14 amino acids. V was pared by 3 bases and J by 4 bases, with 13 bases between. This CDR3 reads CASSAREFGYGYTF. The CDR3 coding sequence is TGTGCCAGCAGCGCTAGGGAGTTCGGCTATGGCTACACCTTC.

This clone has a handful of counts. CDR3 protein: CASSLGYGANEKLFF. In DNA form, the CDR3 reads TGCGCCAGCAGCTTGGGTTACGGAGCGAATGAAAAACTGTTTTTT. The V and J genes are TRBV5-1 and TRBJ1-4; D not certain. Per germline, CDR1 SGHRS and CDR2 YFSETQ. Trimming stripped 0 bases from V and 5 bases from J, with 11 bases between. This CDR3 spans 15 amino acids.

This chain connects TRBV2 to TRBJ2-5, with D unresolved. Germline V gives CDR1 SNHLY, CDR2 FYNNEI. V lost 4 bases and J 5 bases, leaving 8 bases between the germline ends. This CDR3 is built from 12 residues. The CDR3 bases are TGTGCCAGCAGTGTTGCGGAGGAGACCCAGTACTTC. Amino acid sequence: CASSVAEETQYF.

This clone showed up just a few times. The CDR3 nucleotides read TGTGCCAGCAGTTTAGAAGGACTAGCGGCGCGATACAATGAGCAGTTCTTC. This encodes CASSLEGLAARYNEQFF. The chain recombines TRBV28 with TRBJ2-1; 10 bases agree with TRBD2. Germline V gene sequence: CDR1 MDHEN, CDR2 SYDVKM. This CDR3 is built from 17 residues. V shed 2 bases, J shed 4 bases, and the junction held 8 bases outside the gene matches.

The sample holds a few counts of this clone. This sequence joins TRBV15 and TRBJ2-7; D call uncertain. In germline, CDR1 is LNHNV, CDR2 YYDKDF (reference sequence). This CDR3 spans 13 amino acids. V was shortened by 6 bases and J by 0 bases, with 9 bases between the two germline ends. The CDR3 sequence: CATSLGFSYEQYF. Written as DNA, the CDR3 is TGTGCCACCAGTCTAGGCTTCTCCTACGAGCAGTACTTC.

The CDR3 DNA sequence: TGTGCCAGCAGTAAGGTGGGGTGGGGAGACGAGCAGTACTTC. Protein sequence: CASSKVGWGDEQYF. The J gene is TRBJ2-7, the V gene TRBV2; D possibly corresponds to TRBD2 (5 bases). The CDR3 extends over 14 amino acids. The germline V gene encodes CDR1 SNHLY and CDR2 FYNNEI. Trimming removed 5 bases from V and 5 bases from J, with 16 bases in between.

The rearrangement links TRBV4-1 to TRBJ1-2; TRBD1 is a possible D gene (6 bases). Germline CDR1 is MGHRA and CDR2 is YSYEKL. CDR3 length: 16 amino acids. Trimming took off 0 bases at V and 4 bases at J, with 15 bases between the two ends. The CDR3 region is CASSQDIQGSAYGYTF. CDR3 coding DNA: TGCGCCAGCAGCCAAGATATCCAGGGGTCCGCCTATGGCTACACCTTC.

This chain uses TRBV6-1 with TRBJ1-5; D gene ambiguous. The CDR3 runs to 14 residues. V lost 6 bases to trimming and J lost 7 bases, with 16 bases between them. CDR1 is MNHNS, CDR2 SASEGT, per germline. Here the CDR3 reads CASRRVGIEQPQHF. For the CDR3, the DNA is TGTGCCAGCAGGAGGGTGGGGATTGAACAGCCCCAGCATTTT.

The CDR3 protein is CASTATGTANTEAFF. The CDR3 DNA follows: TGTGCCAGCACCGCCACCGGGACAGCGAACACTGAAGCTTTCTTT. The chain has TRBV7-2 and TRBJ1-1, with TRBD1 matching 7 bases. The V and J ends lost 7 bases and 1 base, in that order; junction bases with no gene match: 9. This CDR3 has 15 residues. Germline values: CDR1 SGHTA, CDR2 FQGNSA. Full variable domain (outside the CDR3, taken from reference TRBV7-2 and TRBJ1-1): GAGVSQSPSNKVTEKGKDVELRCDPISGHTALYWYRQSLGQGLEFLIYFQGNSAPDKSGLPSDRFSAERTGGSVSTLTIQRTQQEDSAVYLCASTATGTANTEAFFGQGTRLTVV.

This chain joins TRBV18 and TRBJ2-7; a possible D gene is TRBD1 (7 bases). The CDR3 is made up of 15 amino acids. V was clipped by 3 bases and J by 7 bases, with 19 bases between them. In germline, CDR1 is KGHSH, CDR2 LQKENI. The CDR3 nucleotides are TGTGCCAGCTCACCGAGACGACAGGGAGGAAAAGAGCAGTACTTC. As protein: CASSPRRQGGKEQYF.

This clone has just a few counts. This rearrangement joins TRBV4-1 to TRBJ2-2, with 10 bases matching TRBD1. Germline V CDR1 and CDR2: MGHRA, YSYEKL. The CDR3 runs to 15 residues. The ends lost 7 bases at V and 6 bases at J; junction bases unmatched: 8. The CDR3 DNA follows: TGCGCCAGCAACCGTCGCGGGACAGGGGCCGGGGAGCTGTTTTTT. Translating it yields CASNRRGTGAGELFF.

The chain couples TRBV5-4 to TRBJ1-1, with D uncertain. The V and J ends lost 5 bases and 4 bases respectively, with 18 bases between them. Germline assignment: CDR1 SGHNT and CDR2 YYREEE (reference sequence). This CDR3 is built from 15 residues. The CDR3 coding sequence is TGTGCCAGCAGGCCTGAGGGAATTCAGCGCACTGAAGCTTTCTTT. It encodes CASRPEGIQRTEAFF.

V and J are TRBV5-6 and TRBJ1-4, with 11 bases that match TRBD1. Germline-derived CDR1 and CDR2 are SGHDT and YYEEEE. The CDR3 totals 16 residues. After removal of 4 bases from V and 3 bases from J, the junction contained 5 bases not matched to a gene. The CDR3 DNA reads as TGTGCCAGCAGCGGAGGACAGGGGGCGTCTAATGAAAAACTGTTTTTT. It encodes CASSGGQGASNEKLFF.

The chain is built from TRBV7-9 and TRBJ1-1; 7 bases match TRBD1. Trimming cost V 4 bases and J 1 base; bases outside gene matches: 0. Germline assignment: CDR1 SEHNR and CDR2 FQNEAQ (reference sequence). The CDR3 is 13 residues long. The CDR3 nucleotides are TGTGCCAGCAGCTGGACAGGGAACACTGAAGCTTTCTTT. As protein: CASSWTGNTEAFF.

The chain joins TRBV6-5 to TRBJ1-4, with D possibly being TRBD1 (6 bases). The CDR3 loop spans 14 amino acids. The V and J ends lost 4 bases and 8 bases respectively, with 14 bases between them. Germline CDR1 and CDR2: MNHEY and SVGAGI. As DNA, the CDR3 is TGTGCCAGCAGTTCCTTTGAAGGACAGGAAAAACTGTTTTTT. It specifies CASSSFEGQEKLFF.

The rearrangement links TRBV29-1 to TRBJ2-5, with TRBD2 identical over 12 bases. Germline assignment: CDR1 SQVTM and CDR2 ANQGSEA. Germline trimming cut 6 bases from V and 5 bases from J; bases unmatched to any gene: 4. The CDR3 contains 13 residues. CDR3 sequence: CSVVGLAGETQYF. Written as DNA, the CDR3 is TGCAGCGTCGTTGGACTAGCGGGGGAGACCCAGTACTTC.

The chain couples TRBV28 to TRBJ1-5; 7 nucleotides line up with TRBD1. Unmatched junction bases numbered 9, after V lost 3 bases and J lost 7 bases. The CDR3 spans 15 residues. CDR1 and CDR2 (germline): MDHEN, SYDVKM. The DNA for the CDR3 is TGTGCCAGCAGTTTTCGAACAGGGGCTGGCCAGCCCCAGCATTTT. Its protein is CASSFRTGAGQPQHF.

The chain combines TRBV12-5 with TRBJ2-1; D gene uncertain. V lost 2 bases to trimming and J lost 8 bases, with 10 bases between them. This CDR3 contains 13 residues. The germline V gene encodes CDR1 LGHNT and CDR2 FRNRAP. This chain's CDR3 is CASGLSTVDEQFF. The CDR3 DNA sequence: TGTGCTAGTGGTTTGTCCACCGTAGATGAGCAGTTCTTC.

This chain joins TRBV4-3 and TRBJ2-1; D is possibly TRBD2 (5 bases). V shed 0 bases and J shed 10 bases, with 10 bases lying between them. This CDR3 is 13 amino acids long. The germline gives CDR1 LGHNA, CDR2 YSLEER. The CDR3 sequence is CASSQDEGSEQFF. CDR3 nucleotides: TGCGCCAGCAGCCAAGATGAGGGAAGCGAGCAGTTCTTC.

V gene TRBV29-1 combines with J gene TRBJ2-1, with a tentative D call TRBD1 (6 bases). Trimming removed 4 bases at V and 5 bases at J, with 9 bases between. The CDR3 loop spans 12 amino acids. The germline CDR1 and CDR2 sequences are SQVTM and ANQGSEA. CDR3 amino acids: CSVVRQDNEQFF. The CDR3 DNA reads as TGCAGCGTTGTGCGACAGGACAATGAGCAGTTCTTC.

The genes are TRBV4-2 and TRBJ2-3, with 7 nucleotides matching TRBD1. The germline V gene encodes CDR1 LGHNA and CDR2 YNFKEQ. This CDR3 comprises 13 residues. The junction had 3 bases not matched to a gene; V was cut back by 5 bases and J by 4 bases. CDR3 nucleotides: TGTGCCAGCAGCAAGGGACAGCCAGATACGCAGTATTTT. This sequence encodes CASSKGQPDTQYF.

The V and J genes are TRBV5-1 and TRBJ1-1; D might be TRBD1 (5 bases). In germline, CDR1 is SGHRS, CDR2 YFSETQ. The length of the CDR3 is 15 residues. The V and J ends lost 0 bases and 3 bases respectively, with 12 bases between them. The CDR3 nucleotides are TGCGCCAGCAGCTTGGAGCCGGGGGTGGACACTGAAGCTTTCTTT. Translating gives CASSLEPGVDTEAFF.

This clone was observed a handful of times. The chain recombines TRBV5-1 with TRBJ1-2; tentatively, D is TRBD1 (5 bases). The germline V and J ends were trimmed by 4 bases and 2 bases, with 15 bases remaining between them. Per germline, CDR1 SGHRS and CDR2 YFSETQ. The CDR3 runs 15 residues. The CDR3 region has the DNA TGCGCCAGCAGCCCATCCGGCAGGGTAAACTATGGCTACACCTTC. Amino acid sequence: CASSPSGRVNYGYTF.

CDR3 bases: TGTGCCAGCAGCTACGGACAGGGGACTTTCTACGAGCAGTACTTC. Translated, it gives CASSYGQGTFYEQYF. The chain has TRBV7-9 and TRBJ2-7; TRBD1 agrees at 9 bases. Looked up from germline, CDR1 is SEHNR and CDR2 is FQNEAQ (reference sequence). Trimming removed 4 bases from V and 3 bases from J; junction bases left unmatched: 7. This CDR3 has 15 amino acids.

The CDR3 region has the DNA TGTGCCAGCAGTCGACAGGGGGTTTGGACGCAGTATTTT. Residues: CASSRQGVWTQYF. This chain joins TRBV28 and TRBJ2-3, with 9 positions matching TRBD1. The CDR3 spans 13 residues. Germline CDR1 and CDR2: MDHEN and SYDVKM. The V segment lost 5 bases and the J segment 9 bases; nucleotides outside the gene matches: 6.

The J gene is TRBJ2-5, the V gene TRBV2; the D gene is possibly TRBD2 (6 bases). The CDR3 consists of 16 residues. From germline, CDR1 is SNHLY and CDR2 FYNNEI. Trimming removed 0 bases from V and 5 bases from J, with 16 bases in between. This CDR3 reads CASSEAGRRVGETQYF. Here the CDR3 DNA reads TGTGCCAGCAGTGAAGCAGGGAGGAGGGTAGGGGAGACCCAGTACTTC.

CDR3 in amino acids: CASSPNLDNEQYF. CDR3 coding DNA: TGTGCCAGCTCACCAAATTTAGACAACGAGCAGTACTTC. V is TRBV18 and J is TRBJ2-7, with D uncertain. Germline-derived CDR1 and CDR2 are KGHSH and LQKENI. There are 13 residues in the CDR3. Trimming stripped 2 bases from V and 5 bases from J, with 10 bases between.